What follows are 30 T cell receptor beta chains derived from one specimen sequenced in a study of blood T cell repertoires in COVID-19. The data were produced by immunoSEQ multiplex PCR, yet TCRdb's version contains in-frame clones alone and is incomplete. The sample lists 180,000 or so clones, approximately 88% occurring once. Material: PBMCs or T cells enriched from blood (not recorded which). The source of these receptors is a woman aged 55-70 years who had recovered from COVID-19.

The V call is TRBV12-3 or TRBV12-4, the J call TRBJ1-6; TRBD1 is a possible D gene (5 bases). Deletions cut 8 bases from V and 8 bases from J, with 10 bases between. The CDR3 sequence is 12 residues long. CDR3: CASGQRHSPLHF. The CDR3 nucleotides are TGTGCCAGCGGACAACGGCATTCACCCCTCCACTTT.

The V gene is TRBV6-5, the J gene TRBJ2-1; 8 nucleotides agree with TRBD2. The germline V gene has CDR1 MNHEY and CDR2 SVGAGI. J lost 3 bases, V lost 4 bases, and 8 bases had no gene match. CDR3 length: 16 amino acids. The CDR3 region is CASSSAGTRIYNEQFF. CDR3 DNA: TGTGCCAGCAGTTCCGCCGGGACTAGAATCTACAATGAGCAGTTCTTC.

The chain carries TRBV5-1 and TRBJ2-5; TRBD2 aligns across 8 bases. CDR3 length: 14 residues. CDR1 is SGHRS and CDR2 is YFSETQ in the germline V gene. V dropped 2 bases and J dropped 3; count of bases not matched to a gene: 3. CDR3 amino acids: CASSFPGGEETQYF. The CDR3 DNA is TGCGCCAGCAGCTTCCCGGGGGGGGAAGAGACCCAGTACTTC.

The V gene is TRBV23-1, the J gene TRBJ1-6, with 8 nucleotides matching TRBD1. TRBV23-1 is annotated as an ORF whose role is uncertain. The ends lost 8 bases at V and 3 bases at J; junction bases unmatched: 3. The CDR3 loop spans 14 amino acids. The CDR3 reads CASGTGDYNSPLHF. CDR3 DNA: TGCGCCAGCGGGACAGGAGACTATAATTCACCCCTCCACTTT.

The V call is TRBV7-9, the J call TRBJ1-2; TRBD1 is a possible D gene (6 bases). Germline CDR1 SEHNR, CDR2 FQNEAQ (reference sequence). V was pared by 4 bases and J by 8 bases, with 26 bases between. The length of the CDR3 is 17 residues. CDR3 in DNA: TGTGCCAGCAGCTCGGGACACCAGGACATGTTTTTTTACGGCTACACCTTC. Amino acids: CASSSGHQDMFFYGYTF.

The chain is built from TRBV28 and TRBJ2-5; 8 positions match TRBD1. The length of the CDR3 is 15 residues. V dropped 2 bases and J dropped 5; count of bases not matched to a gene: 7. In germline, CDR1 is MDHEN, CDR2 SYDVKM. CDR3 coding DNA: TGTGCCAGCAGTTTAGCGCAGGGGGCGCGGGAGACCCAGTACTTC. Its protein is CASSLAQGARETQYF.

This chain uses TRBV28 with TRBJ1-5, with 8 bases matching TRBD1. Germline lookup yields CDR1 MDHEN and CDR2 SYDVKM. The CDR3 has 15 residues. With V trimmed by 6 bases and J by 7 bases, 11 bases remained unmatched. In nucleotides, the CDR3 is TGTGCCAGCAGGTCATCAGGGGGCAGGAGGCAGCCCCAGCATTTT. Translating gives CASRSSGGRRQPQHF.

CDR3 sequence reads: CASSPSQGITGELFF. For the CDR3, the DNA is TGTGCCAGCAGCCCCTCACAGGGGATCACCGGGGAGCTGTTTTTT. This chain links TRBV7-3 with TRBJ2-2; 7 bases align to TRBD1. The CDR3 is 15 residues long. After removal of 5 bases from V and 4 bases from J, the junction contained 7 bases not matched to a gene. The germline gives CDR1 SGHTA, CDR2 FQGTGA.

This chain connects TRBV5-1 to TRBJ1-1; tentatively, D is TRBD1 (6 bases). The germline V and J ends were trimmed by 0 bases and 1 base, with 16 bases remaining between them. CDR3 length: 17 residues. Germline V CDR1 and CDR2: SGHRS, YFSETQ. This CDR3 reads CASSLAPGGARNTEAFF. CDR3 DNA: TGCGCCAGCAGCTTGGCCCCGGGGGGCGCTAGGAACACTGAAGCTTTCTTT. Filled out from reference TRBV5-1 and TRBJ1-1, the complete variable domain reads KAGVTQTPRYLIKTRGQQVTLSCSPISGHRSVSWYQQTPGQGLQFLFEYFSETQRNKGNFPGRFSGRQFSNSRSEMNVSTLELGDSALYLCASSLAPGGARNTEAFFGQGTRLTVV.

The chain couples TRBV28 to TRBJ2-2; possible D gene TRBD2, 6 bases. The CDR3 loop spans 13 amino acids. The germline V and J ends were trimmed by 9 bases and 2 bases, with 10 bases remaining between them. The germline V gene has CDR1 MDHEN and CDR2 SYDVKM. The CDR3 nucleotides are TGTGCCAGTTGGAGGGGAAACACCGGGGAGCTGTTTTTT. It encodes CASWRGNTGELFF.

This clone was found a few times. The V gene is TRBV3-1 (or the pseudogene TRBV3-2), the J gene TRBJ2-7; D not certain. The CDR3 extends over 13 amino acids. V lost 4 bases and J 0 bases, leaving 7 bases between the germline ends. CDR1 is LGHDT, CDR2 YNNKEL, per germline (reference sequence). CDR3 DNA sequence: TGTGCCAGCAGCCTCTGGAGCTCCTACGAGCAGTACTTC. This codes for CASSLWSSYEQYF.

This sequence joins TRBV7-9 and TRBJ2-7; D remains unclear. From germline, CDR1 is SEHNR and CDR2 FQNEAQ (reference sequence). The V end was cut by 3 bases, the J end by 6 bases, with 12 bases between. The CDR3 loop spans 13 amino acids. The CDR3 DNA reads as TGTGCCAGCAGCTTCGGCCAGGCCAGCGAGCAGTACTTC. Its protein is CASSFGQASEQYF.

There are a few counts of this clone. The chain joins TRBV14 to TRBJ1-2; D gene unclear. CDR3 size: 14 residues. Germline V gives CDR1 SGHDN, CDR2 FVKESK. V was clipped by 0 bases and J by 4 bases, with 9 bases between them. The CDR3 DNA is TGTGCCAGCAGCCAAGACGACATTTTCTATGGCTACACCTTC. Translation gives CASSQDDIFYGYTF.

The chain couples TRBV6-4 to TRBJ1-3, with D unresolved. This CDR3 is 20 amino acids long. V was pared by 0 bases and J by 2 bases, with 23 bases between. In germline, CDR1 is MRHNA, CDR2 SNTAGT. CDR3 amino acids: CASSDSRGLKSIFAGNTIYF. DNA for the CDR3: TGTGCCAGCAGTGACTCTCGCGGACTCAAGTCCATCTTTGCTGGAAACACCATATATTTT.

The rearrangement uses TRBV5-8 and TRBJ2-5; TRBD1 might be the D (6 bases). Trimming removed 2 bases from V and 2 bases from J, with 16 bases in between. Germline loops: CDR1 SGHTS, CDR2 YDEGEE. The CDR3 is 16 residues long. CDR3 region: CASSFRSGATQETQYF. CDR3 DNA: TGTGCCAGCAGCTTTCGGTCAGGGGCCACGCAAGAGACCCAGTACTTC.

This chain uses TRBV5-4 with TRBJ2-7; D remains unclear. CDR1 and CDR2 from the germline V gene are SGHNT and YYREEE (reference sequence). The CDR3 length is 14 residues. Trimming pared 1 base from V and 0 bases from J, leaving 8 bases between. The CDR3 nucleotides read TGTGCCAGCAGCTTGCAAGAGAGCTCCTACGAGCAGTACTTC. Amino acids: CASSLQESSYEQYF.

The chain has TRBV5-8 and TRBJ1-1, with 12 bases that match TRBD1. Unmatched junction bases numbered 7, after V lost 4 bases and J lost 0 bases. Germline values: CDR1 SGHTS, CDR2 YDEGEE. This CDR3 region has 17 residues. CDR3 sequence (DNA): TGTGCCAGCAGCCCAACCGGGACAGGGGGCCTGAACACTGAAGCTTTCTTT. Encoded protein: CASSPTGTGGLNTEAFF.

The rearrangement joins TRBV2 to TRBJ2-2; no reliable D call. Germline V CDR1 and CDR2: SNHLY, FYNNEI. Trimming removed 6 bases from V and 5 bases from J, with 16 bases in between. This CDR3 is built from 15 residues. The CDR3 nucleotides read TGTGCCAGCAGACCTCGCTCCCCGAGTACCGGGGAGCTGTTTTTT. Translating gives CASRPRSPSTGELFF. Full variable domain (outside the CDR3, taken from reference TRBV2 and TRBJ2-2): EPEVTQTPSHQVTQMGQEVILRCVPISNHLYFYWYRQILGQKVEFLVSFYNNEISEKSEIFDDQFSVERPDGSNFTLKIRSTKLEDSAMYFCASRPRSPSTGELFFGEGSRLTVL.

The chain joins TRBV2 to TRBJ1-3; possibly TRBD1 for D (6 bases). Trimming cost V 7 bases and J 4 bases, with 11 bases left between them. The germline V gene encodes CDR1 SNHLY and CDR2 FYNNEI. This CDR3 region has 13 residues. CDR3 bases: TGTGCCAGCAATTGGGGGCAGGGAAACACCATATATTTT. Its translation: CASNWGQGNTIYF.

The chain uses TRBV5-1 and TRBJ2-3, with 9 bases aligning to TRBD2. The CDR3 has 16 residues. The V gene's germline CDR1 is SGHRS and CDR2 YFSETQ. With V trimmed by 7 bases and J by 4 bases, 13 bases remained unmatched. The DNA for the CDR3 is TGCGCCAGCGCCTCTAGCGGGGCCGGGGGCGCAGATACGCAGTATTTT. Translation: CASASSGAGGADTQYF.

V and J are TRBV3-1 (or the pseudogene TRBV3-2) and TRBJ2-2, with 7 bases identical to TRBD2. This CDR3 spans 15 amino acids. V was pared by 6 bases and J by 7 bases, with 11 bases of the junction left unmatched. Germline V lookup: CDR1 LGHDT, CDR2 YNNKEL (reference sequence). Written as DNA, the CDR3 is TGTGCCAGCAGTTCTGAGGCGGGAGTAGGCGGGGAGCTGTTTTTT. Translated: CASSSEAGVGGELFF.

The V and J genes are TRBV20-1 and TRBJ2-3; no clear D gene. The length of the CDR3 is 13 residues. Trimming cost V 3 bases and J 2 bases, with 9 bases left between them. Germline lookup yields CDR1 DFQATT and CDR2 SNEGSKA (reference sequence). CDR3 coding DNA: TGCAGTGCTAGTAAACTATTCACAGATACGCAGTATTTT. It codes for CSASKLFTDTQYF.

This CDR3 is CASSLGGPRNEKLFF. The CDR3 DNA follows: TGTGCCAGCAGCTTGGGCGGGCCGCGTAATGAAAAACTGTTTTTT. This chain connects TRBV5-4 to TRBJ1-4; D unresolved. The CDR3 is 15 amino acids. Germline V gene sequence: CDR1 SGHNT, CDR2 YYREEE (reference sequence). The V gene lost 0 bases and the J gene lost 4 bases, with 10 bases spanning the gap.

The CDR3 DNA follows: TGTGCCAGCAGTTTAAGGAGATACGCCGGGGAGCTGTTTTTT. Translated, it gives CASSLRRYAGELFF. The chain carries TRBV27 and TRBJ2-2; D is undetermined. The germline CDR1 and CDR2 sequences are MNHEY and SMNVEV (reference sequence). V was pared by 2 bases and J by 6 bases, with 10 bases between. The CDR3 has 14 residues.

The V gene is TRBV11-1, the J gene TRBJ1-3; no reliable D call. The CDR3 extends over 14 amino acids. Trimming pared 7 bases from V and 0 bases from J, leaving 10 bases between. Looked up from germline, CDR1 is SGHAT and CDR2 is FQDESV (reference sequence). In nucleotides, the CDR3 is TGTGCCAGCACTTCCCGGAGCTCTGGAAACACCATATATTTT. Amino acids: CASTSRSSGNTIYF.

V usage is TRBV6-5 and J usage is TRBJ1-2; 7 nucleotides align to TRBD1. This CDR3 is built from 13 residues. CDR1 is MNHEY, CDR2 SVGAGI, per germline. The V and J ends lost 5 bases and 4 bases, in that order; junction bases with no gene match: 4. CDR3 in amino acids: CASSLDRAYGYTF. Written as DNA, the CDR3 is TGTGCCAGCAGTCTCGACAGGGCCTATGGCTACACCTTC.

CDR3 in DNA: TGTGCCTGGGGACAGAATAATTCACCCCTCCACTTT. Residues: CAWGQNNSPLHF. The chain joins TRBV30 to TRBJ1-6; tentatively, D is TRBD1 (6 bases). V was clipped by 5 bases and J by 5 bases, with 7 bases between them. Germline assignment: CDR1 GTSNPN and CDR2 SVGIG (reference sequence). CDR3 length: 12 amino acids.

This sequence joins TRBV9 and TRBJ1-2, with no clear D. Germline V gene lookup returns CDR1 SGDLS and CDR2 YYNGEE. The CDR3 is 15 residues long. V shed 0 bases and J shed 8 bases, with 17 bases lying between them. The CDR3 region is CASSVVGSRGGGYTF. CDR3 nucleotides: TGTGCCAGCAGCGTAGTAGGCAGCAGAGGAGGGGGCTACACCTTC.

This chain uses TRBV3-1 (or the pseudogene TRBV3-2) with TRBJ2-3, with D perhaps matching TRBD1 (6 bases). This CDR3 is built from 16 residues. CDR1 and CDR2 from the germline V gene are LGHDT and YNNKEL (reference sequence). The V gene lost 2 bases and the J gene lost 1 base, with 13 bases spanning the gap. In DNA, the CDR3 is TGTGCCAGCAGCCAAACAGGGACCTCCGGCACAGATACGCAGTATTTT. This gives the protein CASSQTGTSGTDTQYF.

This clone occurred many times. This sequence joins TRBV19 and TRBJ2-3; D is undetermined. The CDR3 runs to 12 residues. Germline V gene sequence: CDR1 LNHDA, CDR2 SQIVND (reference sequence). V was cut by 7 bases and J by 4 bases, with 9 bases left in between. CDR3 DNA: TGTGCCAGTAACGCCCCGGCAGATACGCAGTATTTT. Translation gives CASNAPADTQYF.